The source of this T cell receptor beta chain is a study of memory CD4+ T cells and cytomegalovirus serostatus. Study results and limitations: A US-trained random forest predicted CMV serostatus with median AUC around 0.93. Of approximately 150 reported CMV TCRbeta sequences, 65 to 85 were found in memory CD4+ repertoires.

The sort gate was single viable CD3+CD4+CD8-CD45RO+ cells for memory CD4+ T cells. Original analysis: Out-of-frame sequences were removed, leaving 2,204,828 distinct TCRbeta sequences. Assay: immunoSEQ multiplex PCR; the TCRdb copy retains only in-frame clones and omits some. The V and J calls and clone size come from that table; D and trimming were worked out from the DNA. This sample yields 70,000 or so clones, of which under 80% are seen a single time; just over 2.5% belongs to the top ten. Trimming took 4 bases from V and 3 from J, leaving 15 bases between them. Germline loops: CDR1 SGHVS, CDR2 FNYEAQ. This CDR3 contains 16 residues. This clone was recorded only once. Its antigen remains unidentified.

The receptor comes from an adult in good health and CMV-seropositive. The rearrangement uses TRBV7-6 and TRBJ2-2, with D possibly being TRBD1 (5 bases). Sequencing was carried out using memory CD4+ T cells from blood. The CDR3 spells CASSSHQGWDTGELFF. The CDR3 nucleotides are TGTGCCAGCAGCTCCCATCAGGGTTGGGACACCGGGGAGCTGTTTTTT.